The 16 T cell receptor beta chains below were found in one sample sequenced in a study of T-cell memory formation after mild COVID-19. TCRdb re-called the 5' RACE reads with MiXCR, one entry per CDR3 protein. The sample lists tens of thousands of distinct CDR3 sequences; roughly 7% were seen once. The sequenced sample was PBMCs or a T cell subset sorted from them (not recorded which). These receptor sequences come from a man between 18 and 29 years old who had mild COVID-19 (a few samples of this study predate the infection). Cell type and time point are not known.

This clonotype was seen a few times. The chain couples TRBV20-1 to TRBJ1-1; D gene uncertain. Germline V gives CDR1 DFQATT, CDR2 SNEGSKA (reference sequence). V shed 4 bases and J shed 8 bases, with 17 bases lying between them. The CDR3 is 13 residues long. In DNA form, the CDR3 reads TGCAGTGCTACCAGTAGACAACCGGAAGAAGCTTTCTTT. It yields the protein CSATSRQPEEAFF.

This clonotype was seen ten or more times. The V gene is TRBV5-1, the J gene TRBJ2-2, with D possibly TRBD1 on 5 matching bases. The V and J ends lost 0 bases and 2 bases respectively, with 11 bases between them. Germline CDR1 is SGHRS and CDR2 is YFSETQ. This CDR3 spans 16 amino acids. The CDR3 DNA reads TGCGCCAGCAGCTTGGAGACAGCCGGAAACACCGGGGAGCTGTTTTTT. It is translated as CASSLETAGNTGELFF.

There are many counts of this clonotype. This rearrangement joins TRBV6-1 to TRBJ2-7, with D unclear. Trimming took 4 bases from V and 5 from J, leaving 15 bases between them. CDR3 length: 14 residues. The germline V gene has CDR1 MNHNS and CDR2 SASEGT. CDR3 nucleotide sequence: TGTGCCAGCAGTGCCACCTGGAGAGGCCACGAGCAGTACGTC. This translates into CASSATWRGHEQYV.

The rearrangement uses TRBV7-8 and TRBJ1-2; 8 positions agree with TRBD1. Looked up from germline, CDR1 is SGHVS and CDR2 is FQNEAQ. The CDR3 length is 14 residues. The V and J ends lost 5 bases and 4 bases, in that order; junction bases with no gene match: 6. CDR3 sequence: CASSAGQGGYGYTF. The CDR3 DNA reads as TGTGCCAGCAGCGCCGGACAGGGCGGCTATGGCTACACCTTC.

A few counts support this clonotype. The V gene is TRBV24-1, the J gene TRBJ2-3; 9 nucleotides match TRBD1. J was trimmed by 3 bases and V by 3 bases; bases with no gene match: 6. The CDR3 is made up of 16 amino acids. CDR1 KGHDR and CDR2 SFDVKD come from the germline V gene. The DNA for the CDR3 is TGTGCCACCAGTGATCCCTCACAGGGGGCAACAGATACGCAGTATTTT. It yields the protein CATSDPSQGATDTQYF.

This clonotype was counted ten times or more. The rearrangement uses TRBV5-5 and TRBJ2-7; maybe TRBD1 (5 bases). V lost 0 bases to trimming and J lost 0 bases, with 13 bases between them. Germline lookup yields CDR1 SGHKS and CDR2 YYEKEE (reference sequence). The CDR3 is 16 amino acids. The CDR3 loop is CASSLEGVTDSYEQYF. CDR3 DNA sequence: TGTGCCAGCAGCTTGGAAGGGGTGACGGACTCCTACGAGCAGTACTTC. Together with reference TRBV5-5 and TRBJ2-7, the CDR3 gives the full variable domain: DAGVTQSPTHLIKTRGQQVTLRCSPISGHKSVSWYQQVLGQGPQFIFQYYEKEERGRGNFPDRFSARQFPNYSSELNVNALLLGDSALYLCASSLEGVTDSYEQYFGPGTRLTVT.

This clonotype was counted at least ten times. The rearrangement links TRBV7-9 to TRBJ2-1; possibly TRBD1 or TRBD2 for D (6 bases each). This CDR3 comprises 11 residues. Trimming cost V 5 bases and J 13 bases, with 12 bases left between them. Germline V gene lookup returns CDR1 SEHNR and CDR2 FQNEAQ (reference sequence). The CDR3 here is CASSPGGGQFF. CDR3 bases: TGTGCCAGCAGCCCCGGAGGGGGACAGTTCTTC.

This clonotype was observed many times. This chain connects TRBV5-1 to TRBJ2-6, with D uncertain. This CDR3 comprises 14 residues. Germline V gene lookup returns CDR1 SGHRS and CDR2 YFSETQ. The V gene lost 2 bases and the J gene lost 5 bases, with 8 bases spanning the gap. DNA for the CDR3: TGCGCCAGCAGCTTCACAGCTAGGGCCAACGTCCTGACTTTC. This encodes CASSFTARANVLTF.

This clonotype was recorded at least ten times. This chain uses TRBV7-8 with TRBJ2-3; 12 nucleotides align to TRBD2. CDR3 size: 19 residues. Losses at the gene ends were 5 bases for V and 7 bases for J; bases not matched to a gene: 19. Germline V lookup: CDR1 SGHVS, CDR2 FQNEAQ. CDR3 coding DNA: TGTGCCAGCAGCCAAGGACAGGACCAAAGGGGACTAGCGGGCAATACGCAGTATTTT. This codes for CASSQGQDQRGLAGNTQYF. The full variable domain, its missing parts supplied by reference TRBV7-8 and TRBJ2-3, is GAGVSQSPRYKVAKRGQDVALRCDPISGHVSLFWYQQALGQGPEFLTYFQNEAQLDKSGLPSDRFFAERPEGSVSTLKIQRTQQEDSAVYLCASSQGQDQRGLAGNTQYFGPGTRLTVL.

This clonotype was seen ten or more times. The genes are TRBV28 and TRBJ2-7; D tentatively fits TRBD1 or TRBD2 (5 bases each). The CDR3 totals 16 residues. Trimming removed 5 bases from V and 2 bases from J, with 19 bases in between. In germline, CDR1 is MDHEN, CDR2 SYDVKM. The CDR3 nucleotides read TGTGCCAGCAGTCCTAGGGCAGCTCGGGGCACCTACGAGCAGTACGTC. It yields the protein CASSPRAARGTYEQYV.

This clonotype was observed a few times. The CDR3 DNA follows: TGTGCCAGCTCACCCACCTCAGTTCGGAGCTCCTATAATTCACCCCTCCACTTT. Its translation is CASSPTSVRSSYNSPLHF. The chain uses TRBV18 and TRBJ1-6; no firm D call. Germline V lookup: CDR1 KGHSH, CDR2 LQKENI. Trimming left V 3 bases short and J 0 bases short, with 15 bases between. The CDR3 consists of 18 residues.

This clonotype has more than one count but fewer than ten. CDR3 in DNA: TGTGCCAGCAGCTTTTACAGGGGTGGAGAGCAGTTCTTC. As protein: CASSFYRGGEQFF. This rearrangement joins TRBV11-3 to TRBJ2-1; 7 bases are a match to TRBD1. V shed 3 bases, J shed 10 bases, and the junction held 6 bases outside the gene matches. This CDR3 contains 13 residues. CDR1 SGHNT and CDR2 YENEEA come from the germline V gene.

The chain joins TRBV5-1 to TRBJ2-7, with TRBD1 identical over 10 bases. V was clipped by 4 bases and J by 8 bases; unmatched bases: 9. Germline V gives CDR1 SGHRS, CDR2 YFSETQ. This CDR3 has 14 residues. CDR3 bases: TGCGCCAGCAGCCCCGGGACAGGGGTTGCGCAGCAGTACTTC. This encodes CASSPGTGVAQQYF.

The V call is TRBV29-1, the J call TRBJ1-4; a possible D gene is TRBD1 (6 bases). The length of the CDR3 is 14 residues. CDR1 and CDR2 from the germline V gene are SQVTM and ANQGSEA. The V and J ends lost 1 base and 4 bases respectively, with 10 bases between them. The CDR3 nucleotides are TGCAGCGTTGAAGGCAGGGGAGATAATGAAAAACTGTTTTTT. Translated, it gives CSVEGRGDNEKLFF.

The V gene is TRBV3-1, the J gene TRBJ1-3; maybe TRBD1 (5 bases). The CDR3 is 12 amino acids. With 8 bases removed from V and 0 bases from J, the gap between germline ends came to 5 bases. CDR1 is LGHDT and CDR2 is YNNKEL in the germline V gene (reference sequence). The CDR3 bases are TGTGCCAGCGGGACCTCTGGAAACACCATATATTTT. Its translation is CASGTSGNTIYF.

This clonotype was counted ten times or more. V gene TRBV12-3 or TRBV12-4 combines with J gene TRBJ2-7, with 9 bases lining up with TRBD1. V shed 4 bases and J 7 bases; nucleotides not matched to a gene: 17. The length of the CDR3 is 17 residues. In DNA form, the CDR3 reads TGTGCCAGCAGTTCCGACAGGGGGGACTATACCGGATGGGAGCAGTACTTC. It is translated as CASSSDRGDYTGWEQYF.